This T cell receptor beta chain was captured in a study of CD8+CD57+ T cells in acquired aplastic anemia. Study-wide points: Patients and healthy controls showed no significant CD8+ Simpson's diversity difference. Approximately 27 CD8+ CDR3 sequences occurred in both the patients and the controls.

A word on this clonotype: Its antigen remains unidentified. At one end the junction does not follow the germline gene, possibly because of a read error.

The study profiled TCR beta VDJ and CDR3 using genomic DNA as template. TCRdb reprocessed the reads with MiXCR, giving one entry per CDR3 protein. Here the sample spans 65,000 or so distinct CDR3 sequences, 50% to 70% being singletons. This TCR was sampled from a human donor in good health, serving as a control. The sequencing sample was made of sorted CD4+, CD8+, or CD8+CD57+ T cells (not recorded which) from PBMCs.

CDR3 protein: CASTLAGGSNEQSF. CDR3 nucleotide sequence: TGTGCCAGTACGCTAGCGGGAGGGAGCAATGAGCAGTCCTTC. The chain combines TRBV19 with TRBJ2-1; 12 positions match TRBD2. The CDR3 has 14 residues. The germline V gene encodes CDR1 LNHDA and CDR2 SQIVND (reference sequence).